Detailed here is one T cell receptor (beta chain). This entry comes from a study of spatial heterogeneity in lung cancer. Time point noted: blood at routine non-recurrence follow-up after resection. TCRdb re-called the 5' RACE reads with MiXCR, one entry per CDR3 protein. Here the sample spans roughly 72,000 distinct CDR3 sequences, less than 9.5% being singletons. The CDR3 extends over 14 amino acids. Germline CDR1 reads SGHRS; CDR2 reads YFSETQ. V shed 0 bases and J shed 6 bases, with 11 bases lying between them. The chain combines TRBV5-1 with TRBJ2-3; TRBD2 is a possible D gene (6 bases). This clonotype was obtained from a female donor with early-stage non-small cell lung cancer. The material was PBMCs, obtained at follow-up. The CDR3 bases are TGCGCCAGCAGCTTGGTACGGGAGTGGGATACGCAGTATTTT. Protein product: CASSLVREWDTQYF.